This T cell receptor (beta chain) was recovered during a study of blood T cell repertoires in COVID-19 (dated by TCRdb to about 2020). Turning to the overall study: Collaborator samples came from the United States, Italy and Spain and covered acute and convalescent phases of COVID-19. A de-identified subject ID, COVID-19 status, age in years and sex were almost always included in the sample metadata. The material from the prospective study consisted of cDNA or gDNA derived from T cells, B-cell-depleted T cells, or PBMCs. Samples were obtained from the ongoing ImmuneRACE study (first 160 participants) and from about 1,300 subjects provided by 6 global collaborators. The dataset comprised deeply sampled blood TCRbeta repertoires from subjects exposed to, actively infected with, or recovered from COVID-19. Where HLA class I and class II types were available, the types were taken from metadata supplied by the sample provider, not from assay-based typing. The repertoires were made available in a free public database intended to serve as a resource for research on the immune response to SARS-CoV-2. The research as a whole found: The quantity of clinical and demographic metadata differed by source and by participant and was supplied without curation.

With regard to this clone: Its antigen is still unknown. No per-base quality is available; no much larger clone lies one base away.

In Seattle, one collaborating source enrolled patients while the infection was active and tracked those patients longitudinally over the course of disease. Collaborating institutions collected whole blood in K2EDTA tubes following their own protocols. For TCRbeta analysis, collaborators shipped samples as frozen whole blood, isolated PBMCs, or DNA extracted from either of those sample types. V has 4 bases trimmed and J has 4 bases trimmed; junction bases matching no gene number 10. Sequences SGHVS (CDR1) and FNYEAQ (CDR2) are obtained from the germline V gene. The CDR3 measures 16 amino acids from cysteine to phenylalanine. Only the CDR3 DNA stays, 48 bases, in frame from base 1. TCRbeta CDR3 regions were amplified from genomic DNA using the immunoSEQ Assay, a bias-controlled multiplex PCR. The original methods were these. Nucleated cell counts per sample were estimated from amplification of reference gene primers within the assay. To quantify the absolute abundance of each unique TCRbeta CDR3 rearrangement, sequence reads were collapsed and filtered. Productive Simpson clonality was computed per sample as the square root of Simpson's diversity index over productive rearrangements. TCRdb limited this immuneACCESS table to in-frame rearrangements with V and J called. A share of clones is missing; checked studies link under half to unresolved V genes, and the rest is unexplained. D and trimming were read from the DNA, whereas the V and J calls and clone size are those reported in that table. The sample table lists roughly 150,000 clones, roughly 81% of them with a count of one. 8.3% of the sample is in the top ten clones.

Sequenced material: peripheral blood. The receptor chain draws on TRBV7-6 and TRBJ1-3, and 7 bases in between align with TRBD1. The clonotype comes from a woman aged 55-75 years with COVID-19, enrolled during active disease. The DNA reads as follows: TGTGCCAGCAGCTCCCCGACAGGGAAGTACGGAAACACCATATATTTT. The resulting protein is CASSSPTGKYGNTIYF.